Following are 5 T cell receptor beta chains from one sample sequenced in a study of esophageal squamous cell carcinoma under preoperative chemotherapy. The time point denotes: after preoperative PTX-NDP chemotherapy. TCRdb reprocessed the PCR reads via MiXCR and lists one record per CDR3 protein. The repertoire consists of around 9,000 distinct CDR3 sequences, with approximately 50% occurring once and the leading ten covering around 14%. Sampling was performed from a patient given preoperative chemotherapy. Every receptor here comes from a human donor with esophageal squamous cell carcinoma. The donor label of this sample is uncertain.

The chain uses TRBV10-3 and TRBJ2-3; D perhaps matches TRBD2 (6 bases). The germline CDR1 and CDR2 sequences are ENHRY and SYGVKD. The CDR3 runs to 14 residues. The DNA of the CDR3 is TGTGCGGGGAGTGGGGGGAGTGACAAAGAGACCCAGTATTTT. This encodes CAGSGGSDKETQYF.

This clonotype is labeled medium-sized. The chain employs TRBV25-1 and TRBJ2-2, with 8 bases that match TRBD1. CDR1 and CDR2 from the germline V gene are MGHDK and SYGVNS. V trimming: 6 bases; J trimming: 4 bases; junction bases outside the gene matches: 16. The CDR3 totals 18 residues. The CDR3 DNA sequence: TGTGCCAGCAGGCCCCAAGTTGGCAGGGGGCAAGGCACCGGGGAGCTGTTTTTT. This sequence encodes CASRPQVGRGQGTGELFF.

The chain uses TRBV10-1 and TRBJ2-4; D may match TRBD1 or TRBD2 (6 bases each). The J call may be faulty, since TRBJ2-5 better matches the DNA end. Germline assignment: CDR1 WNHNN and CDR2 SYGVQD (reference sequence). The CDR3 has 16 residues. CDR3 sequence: CASRGKGEVTKETQYF. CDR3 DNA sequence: TGCGCCAGCAGGGGGAAGGGGGAGGTAACCAAAGAGACCCAGTACTTC.

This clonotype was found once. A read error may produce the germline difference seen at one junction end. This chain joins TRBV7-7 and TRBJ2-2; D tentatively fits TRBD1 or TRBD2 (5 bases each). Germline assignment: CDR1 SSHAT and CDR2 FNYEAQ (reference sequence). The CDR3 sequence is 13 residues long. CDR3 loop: CASRFVGTGELYF. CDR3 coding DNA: TGTGCCAGCAGGTTTGTAGGGACCGGTGAGCTGTATTTT.

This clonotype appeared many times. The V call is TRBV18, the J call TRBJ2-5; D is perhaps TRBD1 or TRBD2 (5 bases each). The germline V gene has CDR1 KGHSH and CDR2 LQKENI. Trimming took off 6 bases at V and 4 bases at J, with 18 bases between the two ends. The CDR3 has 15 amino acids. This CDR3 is CASSRPGQGSETQYF. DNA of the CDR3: TGTGCCAGCTCTCGCCCGGGGCAGGGTTCAGAGACCCAGTACTTC.